One and the same sample provided the 7 T cell receptor beta chains below, sequenced in a study of siplizumab effects on memory and regulatory T cells. Sequencing used immunoSEQ multiplex PCR; TCRdb keeps in-frame clones, though not all of them. The sample yields some 100,000 clones, more than 95% seen once. The sample was naive CD4+ T cells sorted from blood. The receptors shown here come from a human donor in good health.

The chain recombines TRBV9 with TRBJ1-2; 7 bases are a match to TRBD1. Germline V lookup: CDR1 SGDLS, CDR2 YYNGEE. The V segment lost 0 bases and the J segment 4 bases; nucleotides outside the gene matches: 12. The length of the CDR3 is 17 residues. CDR3 amino acids: CASSVGGSSTGIYGYTF. CDR3 nucleotide sequence: TGTGCCAGCAGCGTAGGAGGGTCTTCGACAGGGATCTATGGCTACACCTTC.

The chain has TRBV5-5 and TRBJ2-1; 15 bases are a match to TRBD2. Unmatched junction bases numbered 8, after V lost 4 bases and J lost 9 bases. Germline CDR1 SGHKS, CDR2 YYEKEE (reference sequence). This CDR3 contains 16 residues. This CDR3 reads CASSPRTSGGAGEQFF. The CDR3 DNA reads TGTGCCAGCAGCCCGAGGACTAGCGGGGGGGCAGGTGAGCAGTTCTTC.

In regard to this clone: The germline gene is not matched at one end of the junction; a read error may be the cause. The same CDR3 can be traced to other DNA sequences in this sample. This chain links TRBV7-3 with TRBJ1-1, with 10 bases lining up with TRBD1. The germline V gene encodes CDR1 SGHTA and CDR2 FQGTGA. The length of the CDR3 is 13 residues. CDR3 sequence: CASSAGQGLEAFF. In DNA, the CDR3 is TGTGCCAGCAGCGCGGGACAGGGGCTCGAAGCTTTTTTT.

V gene TRBV29-1 combines with J gene TRBJ2-3; no definite D call. Germline V gene data show CDR1 as SQVTM and CDR2 as ANQGSEA. The length of the CDR3 is 12 residues. Trimming took off 0 bases at V and 7 bases at J, with 8 bases between the two ends. The DNA of the CDR3 is TGCAGCGTTGAAGAAGGGCCCAATACGCAGTATTTT. This sequence encodes CSVEEGPNTQYF.

This clone came up once. V usage is TRBV6-1 and J usage is TRBJ1-5; a weak D match, TRBD1 (6 bases). Germline-derived CDR1 and CDR2 are MNHNS and SASEGT. V dropped 2 bases and J dropped 6 bases, with 14 bases sitting between them. The CDR3 runs to 15 residues. CDR3 region: CASSESRGIGQPQHF. The CDR3 DNA is TGTGCCAGCAGTGAATCCAGGGGTATCGGTCAGCCCCAGCATTTT.

This clone was counted only a few times. This chain connects TRBV6-5 to TRBJ1-6; D possibly corresponds to TRBD1 (6 bases). Trimming shortened V by 6 bases and J by 11 bases, and 20 bases separated the two germline ends. Germline CDR1 MNHEY, CDR2 SVGAGI. The CDR3 has 15 residues. The CDR3 protein is CASRAQGQNRPPLHF. The CDR3 coding sequence is TGTGCCAGCAGAGCCCAAGGACAGAACCGGCCACCCCTCCACTTT.

J is TRBJ2-2 and V is TRBV9; 7 positions match TRBD1. Germline V lookup: CDR1 SGDLS, CDR2 YYNGEE. V lost 3 bases and J lost 6; bases outside the gene matches: 5. This CDR3 is built from 14 residues. CDR3 sequence reads: CASSGRQGAGELFF. The CDR3 coding sequence is TGTGCCAGCAGCGGACGACAGGGAGCCGGGGAGCTGTTTTTT.